This entry lists 5 T cell receptor beta chains sequenced from one sample in a study of T cells in women clearing cervical HPV infection. The method was immunoSEQ multiplex PCR; TCRdb's version includes in-frame clones alone and lacks a portion of them. The sample's table shows approximately 17,000 clones. Material for sequencing was blood buffy coat. Source of these receptors: a woman between 18 and 70 years old with a cervical HPV16 infection that either progressed to CIN3+ or cleared (not recorded which).

This clone counts as medium-sized by frequency. The sequenced part of the CDR3 DNA is TGTGCCAGTAAGCGGGGGGGCACCACCGGGGAG. This translates into CASKRGGTTGE. The CDR3 in its entirety is CASKRGGTTGELFF. V and J are TRBV2 and TRBJ2-2; TRBD2 agrees at 10 bases. The read ends 3 residues early relative to the CDR3; the germline J gene fills the gap. Germline V gives CDR1 SNHLY, CDR2 FYNNEI. Losses at the gene ends were 9 bases for V and 4 bases for J; bases not matched to a gene: 5. The CDR3 contains 14 residues. The full variable domain, with the rest looked up from reference TRBV2 and TRBJ2-2, is EPEVTQTPSHQVTQMGQEVILRCVPISNHLYFYWYRQILGQKVEFLVSFYNNEISEKSEIFDDQFSVERPDGSNFTLKIRSTKLEDSAMYFCASKRGGTTGELFFGEGSRLTVL.

Concerning this clone: The DNA ends 3 residues before the CDR3 does, and the rest of the CDR3 is filled in from the germline J gene. The chain recombines TRBV18 with TRBJ2-7, with TRBD1 matching over 9 bases. The CDR3 totals 16 residues. Unmatched junction bases numbered 7, after V lost 2 bases and J lost 2 bases. The germline gives CDR1 KGHSH, CDR2 LQKENI. The sequenced part of the CDR3 DNA is TGTGCCAGCTCACCAGTGGGACAGGGCGGGACCTACGAG. Residues: CASSPVGQGGTYE. The full CDR3 reads CASSPVGQGGTYEQYF.

As for this clone: The CDR3 end lies 3 residues beyond the end of the read and is filled in from the germline J gene. This rearrangement joins TRBV28 to TRBJ2-7, with no clear D. The germline gives CDR1 MDHEN, CDR2 SYDVKM. The V end lost 6 bases, the J end lost 0 bases, and 9 bases lay between the germline ends. CDR3 length: 13 amino acids. The CDR3 reads CASRTATSYEQYF. CDR3 bases read: TGTGCCAGCAGGACTGCCACCTCCTACGAG.

As regards this clone: The CDR3 extends 3 residues past the end of the read, so its final part is completed from the germline J gene. This rearrangement joins TRBV5-4 to TRBJ1-2; D is undetermined. CDR1 SGHNT and CDR2 YYREEE come from the germline V gene (reference sequence). This CDR3 has 15 amino acids. Trimming removed 2 bases from V and 3 bases from J, with 14 bases in between. Partial CDR3 DNA: TGTGCCAGCAGCTTAATCAGCCAACGGGACTATGGC. This translates into CASSLISQRDYG. The CDR3 as a whole reads CASSLISQRDYGYTF. Full variable domain (remainder filled in from reference TRBV5-4 and TRBJ1-2): ETGVTQSPTHLIKTRGQQVTLRCSSQSGHNTVSWYQQALGQGPQFIFQYYREEENGRGNFPPRFSGLQFPNYSSELNVNALELDDSALYLCASSLISQRDYGYTFGSGTRLTVV.

As regards this clone: Read sequence stops 3 residues before the CDR3 end, and the germline J gene provides the missing end. The chain is built from TRBV12-3 or TRBV12-4 and TRBJ1-2; perhaps TRBD1 as D (5 bases). CDR3 length: 18 residues. With 3 bases removed from V and 2 bases from J, the gap between germline ends came to 22 bases. CDR3 loop: CASSFSRARFLRNYGYTF. The CDR3 DNA, read in part, is TGTGCCAGCAGTTTTTCCAGGGCCCGTTTCTTGAGGAACTATGGC.